This entry describes one T cell receptor beta chain. Original methodology: Amplification of reference gene primers provided the estimated nucleated cell counts. The repertoire was sequenced with immunoSEQ multiplex PCR; TCRdb's copy has only in-frame clones and lacks some. The D gene and trimming were derived from the DNA, and the V and J assignments and clone size from that table. The sample lists about 140,000 clones; just under 80% were seen once. Per germline, CDR1 MNHEY and CDR2 SVGAGI. V lost 6 bases, J lost 5 bases, and 16 bases lay in between. This CDR3 contains 15 residues. This entry belongs to a study of blood T cell repertoires in COVID-19. Across the whole study: Samples representing acute and convalescent COVID-19 were sourced from the United States, Italy and Spain. T cells, B-cell-depleted T cells, or PBMCs supplied cDNA or gDNA.

Sequences were obtained from peripheral blood. The chain links TRBV6-5 to TRBJ1-4; a possible D gene is TRBD1 (5 bases). The TCR comes from a woman between 55 and 75 years old with acute or convalescent COVID-19. The CDR3 reads CASRTTQGTNEKLFF. CDR3 DNA: TGTGCCAGCAGAACCACGCAGGGTACGAATGAAAAACTGTTTTTT.